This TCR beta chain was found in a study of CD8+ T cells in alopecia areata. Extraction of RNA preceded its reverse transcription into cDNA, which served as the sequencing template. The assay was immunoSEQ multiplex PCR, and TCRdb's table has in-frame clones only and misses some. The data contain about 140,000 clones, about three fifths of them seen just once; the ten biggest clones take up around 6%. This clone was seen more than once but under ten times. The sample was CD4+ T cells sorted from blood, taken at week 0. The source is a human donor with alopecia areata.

Here the CDR3 reads CASSLVSSSYNEQFF. In DNA form, the CDR3 reads TGCGCCAGCAGCTTGGTGTCCTCCTCCTACAATGAGCAGTTCTTC. The V call is TRBV5-1, the J call TRBJ2-1; D not resolved. This CDR3 is 15 amino acids long. CDR1 SGHRS and CDR2 YFSETQ come from the germline V gene. Between the trimmed V and J ends, which lost 0 bases and 0 bases, there was a span of 7 bases.